This record covers a single T cell receptor beta chain. The data derive from a study of T cells in Graves' hyperthyroidism and ophthalmopathy. Amplification yielded TCR beta CDR3 regions, with RNA transcripts as the source. HTBI primers were employed in a first-round RT-PCR of the TCR CDR3. TCRdb redid the calling of the multiplex PCR reads with MiXCR, one entry per CDR3 protein. The top ten clones hold around 4% of a sample with 600,000 or so distinct CDR3 sequences, 15% to 20% of them seen once. The V gene's germline CDR1 is SGHKS and CDR2 YYEKEE (reference sequence). The CDR3 covers 13 residues. The V segment lost 5 bases and the J segment 12 bases; nucleotides outside the gene matches: 9.

The V and J genes are TRBV5-5 and TRBJ2-2, with 8 bases that match TRBD1. The source material was blood. The receptor was derived from a woman in her 30s with Graves' hyperthyroidism. The DNA of the CDR3 is TGTGCCAGCAGAAGGGGGAGACAGGGGAAGCTGTTTTTT. Its translation: CASRRGRQGKLFF.